The entry below describes one T cell receptor beta chain. Its specificity is unknown. The sample is drawn from a study of PD-1 blockade in classical Hodgkin lymphoma. Findings of the study overall: Newly diagnosed patients reportedly had lower baseline TCR diversity than healthy donors.

Relapse after autologous stem cell transplantation occurred in every patient, and brentuximab vedotin exposure varied. This CDR3 spans 14 amino acids. Germline CDR1 is MNHEY and CDR2 is SVGAGI. Trimming cost V 0 bases and J 3 bases, with 8 bases left between them. Profiling relied on immunoSEQ multiplex PCR, and the TCRdb table lists in-frame clones only, not all of them. The sample has some 62,000 clones; 88% are singletons. The clonotype was recovered from a human donor with classical Hodgkin lymphoma. The source material was peripheral blood mononuclear cells (PBMCs), sampled at baseline. The chain couples TRBV6-5 to TRBJ1-2; D unclear. The CDR3 is CASSYSSGYYGYTF. CDR3 nucleotides: TGTGCCAGCAGTTACTCGTCCGGCTACTATGGCTACACCTTC.